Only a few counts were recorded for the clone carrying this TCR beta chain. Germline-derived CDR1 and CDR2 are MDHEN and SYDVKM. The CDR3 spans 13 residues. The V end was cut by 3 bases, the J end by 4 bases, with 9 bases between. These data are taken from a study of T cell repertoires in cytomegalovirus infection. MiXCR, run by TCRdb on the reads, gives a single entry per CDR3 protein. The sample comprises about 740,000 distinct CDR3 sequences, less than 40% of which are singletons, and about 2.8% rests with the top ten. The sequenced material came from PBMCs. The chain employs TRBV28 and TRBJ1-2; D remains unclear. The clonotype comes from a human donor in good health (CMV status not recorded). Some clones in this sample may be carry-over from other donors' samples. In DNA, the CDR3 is TGTGCCAGCAGTTTGAGGCAGCGCTATGGCTACACCTTC. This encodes CASSLRQRYGYTF.